The source of this TCR beta chain is a study of OX40 agonist ivuxolimab in advanced cancers. About the study: Patients were dosed with the agonistic anti-OX40 (CD134) antibody ivuxolimab.

Study-level results: The authors did not determine the antigen specificity of the expanded peripheral T cells.

Germline V CDR1 and CDR2: GTSNPN, SVGIG (reference sequence). V lost 0 bases to trimming and J lost 6 bases; unmatched junction nucleotides: 4. This CDR3 comprises 14 residues. Only in-frame clones appear in the TCRdb table, and some are missing; sequencing was by immunoSEQ multiplex PCR. In the table there are roughly 40,000 clones, around 83% of which are singletons. If patients had autoimmune disease history or systemic immunosuppression, they were excluded. With regard to this clone: Its cognate antigen is unknown.

The sequences come from CD4+ or CD8+ T cells sorted from blood, collected in a trial of the OX40 agonist ivuxolimab. This receptor was obtained from an adult with an advanced solid tumor such as melanoma, head and neck, liver or kidney cancer. J is TRBJ2-3 and V is TRBV30; 9 bases line up with TRBD2. The CDR3 DNA reads as TGTGCCTGGAGTGTCGCGGGGGGGGCGGATACGCAGTATTTT. Amino acid sequence: CAWSVAGGADTQYF.